This T cell receptor beta chain came from a study of shared clonotypes between healthy human individuals (dated by TCRdb to about 2020). With regard to the full study: The cohort comprised a couple of women and a few men aged 18 to 49 years. For each donor, CD4 naive and CD4 memory were each given three plates, CD8 naive was given two plates, and CD8 memory was given one plate. To increase sequencing depth and limit assay-specific biases, TCR repertoire library preparation and sequencing were carried out by different laboratories using diverse techniques. Leukapheresis yielded between about 0.94 and 10 billion PBMCs per donor. Blood TCR repertoires of several healthy adults were deeply sequenced to estimate repertoire size and the extent of clonotype sharing between individuals.

Findings and caveats that apply to the study as a whole: Estimated clonotype richness was generally larger for naive than for memory subsets. Sharing across a few donors was observed for roughly 5.4% of naive CD4, 3.5% of naive CD8, 2% to 2.5% of memory CD4, and roughly 0.4% of memory CD8 clonotypes. The small number of donors limited the genetic and exposure-history diversity represented. Incomplete sequencing was indicated by rarefaction of sorted-subset datasets, despite the large sequencing depth. Based on pairwise subsampling, the degree of clonotype sharing among donors was expected to be affected by sequencing depth. Compared with non-shared clonotypes, clonotypes shared by all four sorted-subset donors had higher generation probabilities. Only blood was sampled, and tissue TCR repertoires likely differ from those in blood.

Using the deep immunoSEQ assay, multiplex PCR amplified TCR CDR3 regions from genomic DNA. Genomic DNA extracted from each cell subset was distributed evenly over all wells of several immunoSEQ 96-well plates, and each plate served as one replicate. For sorted subsets, each replicate PCR was loaded with approximately 0.2 ug genomic DNA, equivalent to some 27,000 T cell genomes. The purified libraries were quantified using a Qubit 3.0 fluorometer, sized with a Bioanalyzer 2100, and then quantified again using the KAPA Library Quantification kit. A separate single-read 150-cycle Illumina NextSeq 550 flow cell was used to sequence each immunoSEQ 96-well plate. From the authors' description of their analysis: Because the immunoSEQ output held only junctional sequences and lacked quality scores, the filtering could not match the filtering applied to full-length reads. To assign V/J genes and CDR3, sequences were annotated against IMGT germline references using PyIR, a Python wrapper for IgBLAST v1.9. Any read was removed if the V/J assignment was weak (E-value above 1e-6), the CDR3 was missing, or the read contained stop codons, out-of-frame junctions, or ambiguous translated residues. V3J clonotypes were defined by identical inferred V gene, J gene, and CDR3 amino acid sequence. Percentage overlap between repertoires was computed as shared unique clonotypes divided by the size of the smaller repertoire. Richness of each repertoire was evaluated using RTK rarefaction, the Chao1 estimator, and Recon v2.1 estimates of unobserved clonotypes. Generation probabilities were computed with OLGA for all TCRbeta clonotypes obtained by the gDNA method from a few donors. TCRdb re-hosts the immuneACCESS table, in-frame sequences only. Its copies lack some clones; in the studies checked, an unresolved V gene accounts for under half of them, and the cause for the rest is not known. That table is the source of V, J and clone size, and D and trimming were worked out from the DNA. This sample comprises more than 2 million clones, 93% of them detected only once. The ten largest clones add up to about 1.7% of the sample.

CD8 naive samples were obtained by positive selection for CCR7 among CD45RO-negative cells, yielding a CD45RA+CCR7+ population from which TemRA cells were excluded. The donors were healthy, HIV-negative adults who had no recently reported acute infections or vaccinations. Every donor was a Caucasian adult living in Nashville, Tennessee, USA. After blood collection by leukapheresis, PBMCs were isolated using Ficoll-Histopaque density gradient centrifugation and then cryopreserved in the vapor phase of liquid nitrogen. Analytical flow cytometry was used to check the purity and quantity of every magnetically sorted T cell population. Each sorted fraction had its genomic DNA isolated and then quantified by UV absorbance on a Nanodrop 2000c. Worth noting for this clone: No antigen is known for it. Nothing much larger sits one base from this clone, and base qualities are not available.

V lost 3 bases and J lost 0 bases; the stretch between them is 9 bases long. The germline V gene supplies CDR1 SGHAT and CDR2 FQNNGV. The CDR3, from cysteine to phenylalanine, totals 14 residues. The entry retains the CDR3 DNA only, 42 bases that are in frame from base 1. The chain was built from TRBV11-2 and TRBJ2-7, with an unclear D gene assignment. Sequenced material: naive CD8+ T cells from PBMCs. Sample cell subset or site, as interpreted from the label and publication: CD45RA+CCR7+. This receptor was identified in a man younger than 30 in good health. Some clones in this sample may be carry-over from other donors' samples. The CDR3 in this case is CASSFLENSYEQYF. The DNA sequence reads TGTGCCAGCAGCTTCCTAGAGAACTCCTACGAGCAGTACTTC.